This TCR beta chain stems from a study of blood T cell repertoires in COVID-19 (dated by TCRdb to the early 2020s). At the level of the whole study: Collaborator samples came from the United States, Italy and Spain and covered acute and convalescent phases of COVID-19. The sample metadata nearly always contained a de-identified subject ID, COVID-19 status, age in years and sex. The repertoires were released in a freely available public database intended as a resource for research on the immune response to SARS-CoV-2. Where HLA class I and class II types were available, the types were taken from metadata supplied by the sample provider, not from assay-based typing. The dataset comprised deeply sampled blood TCRbeta repertoires from subjects exposed to, actively infected with, or recovered from COVID-19. The prospective study material was composed of cDNA or gDNA derived from T cells, B-cell-depleted T cells, or PBMCs. The samples were drawn from the first 160 participants of the ongoing ImmuneRACE study and from 1,254 subjects provided by 6 global collaborators. Results the study describes overall, beyond this receptor: Clinical and demographic metadata were provided uncurated, with the amount varying by source and participant.

The germline V end is reduced by 0 bases and the J end by 1 base; junction bases left unmatched: 6. Taken from the germline V gene, the CDR1 and CDR2 loops are ENHRY and SYGVKD. The CDR3 has 17 amino acids, counting the end cysteine and phenylalanine. Solely the CDR3 DNA is kept, with 51 bases framed from the first base. This clone was seen only once. No cognate antigen has been identified for it. One base away there is no much larger clone; base qualities are not given. In Seattle, one collaborating source enrolled patients while the infection was active and tracked those patients longitudinally over the course of disease. The collaborating institutions used their own protocols to collect whole blood in K2EDTA tubes. For TCRbeta analysis, collaborator samples were shipped as frozen whole blood, as isolated PBMCs, or as DNA extracted from either sample type. TCRbeta CDR3 regions were amplified from genomic DNA using the immunoSEQ Assay, a bias-controlled multiplex PCR. The original methods were these. Nucleated cell counts per sample were estimated from amplification of reference gene primers within the assay. Sequence reads were collapsed and filtered to measure the absolute abundance of every unique TCRbeta CDR3 rearrangement. Productive Simpson clonality was computed per sample as the square root of Simpson's diversity index over productive rearrangements. Held by TCRdb, this immuneACCESS table contains in-frame sequences only and omits some clones. Under half of the omission traces to an unresolved V gene where checked; the cause of the rest is unknown. V, J and clone size were drawn from that table, and D and trimming were deduced from the DNA. This sample comprises tens of thousands of clones, 80% to 90% of them detected only once. Clones ranked in the top ten supply under 40% of the sample.

Sequenced: peripheral blood. The sequence links TRBV10-3 to TRBJ2-1; 7 central bases correspond to TRBD2. The source is a woman of 80 years or more with COVID-19, enrolled during active disease. For the CDR3, the sequence is CAISESGGRASYNEQFF. The DNA reads as follows: TGTGCCATCAGTGAGTCGGGAGGGAGGGCTTCCTACAATGAGCAGTTCTTC.